These 28 T cell receptor beta chains share one sample of origin, sequenced in a study. One entry per CDR3 protein results from TCRdb running MiXCR on the RT-PCR reads. The sample includes about 680,000 distinct CDR3 sequences, over 12% of them seen just once. The specimen sequenced was memory CD4+ T cells from blood. The receptors here all came from a female donor in good health, serving as a healthy control.

This clonotype was counted a few times. This chain links TRBV27 with TRBJ1-5; the D is unclear. Germline CDR1 is MNHEY and CDR2 is SMNVEV (reference sequence). The V gene lost 3 bases and the J gene lost 6 bases, with 15 bases spanning the gap. This CDR3 comprises 15 residues. The CDR3 DNA sequence: TGTGCCAGCAGTTTTAGCCGGCAATCGGGTCAGCCCCAGCATTTT. This encodes CASSFSRQSGQPQHF.

This clonotype was counted a few times. This chain joins TRBV12-3 or TRBV12-4 and TRBJ2-6, with TRBD1 identical over 8 bases. CDR3 length: 18 amino acids. After removal of 3 bases from V and 4 bases from J, the junction contained 11 bases not matched to a gene. The CDR3 region has the DNA TGTGCCAGCAGTTTTTTGAAAAGACAGGGGACCGGGGCCAACGTCCTGACTTTC. The encoded protein is CASSFLKRQGTGANVLTF.

This rearrangement joins TRBV20-1 to TRBJ2-2; no reliable D call. Germline lookup yields CDR1 DFQATT and CDR2 SNEGSKA (reference sequence). V was pared by 1 base and J by 6 bases, with 9 bases between. The CDR3 consists of 13 residues. In nucleotides, the CDR3 is TGCAGTGCTAGAGGACTTTTCGCCGGGGAGCTGTTTTTT. It codes for CSARGLFAGELFF.

This clonotype was seen a handful of times. V and J are TRBV5-1 and TRBJ2-5, with 11 bases identical to TRBD2. The V gene end was trimmed by 4 bases and the J gene end by 4 bases; junction bases not matched to a gene: 21. CDR3 length: 20 amino acids. Germline CDR1 reads SGHRS; CDR2 reads YFSETQ. For the CDR3, the DNA is TGCGCCAGCAGCGCAAGTGCTAGCGGGGGGCCTAACAACCTCCGAGAGACCCAGTACTTC. Its translation is CASSASASGGPNNLRETQYF.

The table lists this clonotype with many counts. The genes are TRBV4-3 and TRBJ1-1; D is perhaps TRBD1 (5 bases). The V end lost 0 bases, the J end lost 1 base, and 12 bases lay between the germline ends. In germline, CDR1 is LGHNA, CDR2 YSLEER. The CDR3 has 16 amino acids. The chain's CDR3 is CASSQDQRGWNTEAFF. The CDR3 DNA reads as TGCGCCAGCAGCCAAGATCAAAGGGGATGGAACACTGAAGCTTTCTTT.

Only a few counts were recorded for this clonotype. The chain couples TRBV7-2 to TRBJ2-4, with D maybe TRBD1 (6 bases). Germline values: CDR1 SGHTA, CDR2 FQGNSA. The CDR3 contains 13 residues. V was shortened by 1 base and J by 15 bases, with 16 bases between the two germline ends. The CDR3 loop is CASSLGTDLRRYF. The DNA of the CDR3 is TGTGCCAGCAGCTTAGGGACAGACCTTCGTAGGTACTTC. Full variable domain (rest looked up from reference TRBV7-2 and TRBJ2-4): GAGVSQSPSNKVTEKGKDVELRCDPISGHTALYWYRQSLGQGLEFLIYFQGNSAPDKSGLPSDRFSAERTGGSVSTLTIQRTQQEDSAVYLCASSLGTDLRRYFGAGTRLSVL.

In its sample, this clonotype was seen many times. The V and J genes are TRBV7-2 and TRBJ2-3, with 8 bases fitting TRBD2. V shed 5 bases and J 7 bases; nucleotides not matched to a gene: 5. Germline CDR1 and CDR2: SGHTA and FQGNSA. The CDR3 runs to 13 residues. Here the CDR3 reads CASSPTSGYTQYF. The DNA of the CDR3 is TGTGCCAGCAGCCCCACTAGCGGATATACGCAGTATTTT.

This chain joins TRBV7-3 and TRBJ2-2; the D gene is possibly TRBD2 (5 bases). The CDR3 totals 13 residues. Germline V gene data show CDR1 as SGHTA and CDR2 as FQGTGA. V was shortened by 4 bases and J by 7 bases, with 10 bases between the two germline ends. The CDR3: CASSSIASGELFF. CDR3 sequence (DNA): TGTGCCAGCAGCTCGATAGCGAGCGGGGAGCTGTTTTTT. Full variable domain (outside the CDR3, taken from reference TRBV7-3 and TRBJ2-2): GAGVSQTPSNKVTEKGKYVELRCDPISGHTALYWYRQSLGQGPEFLIYFQGTGAADDSGLPNDRFFAVRPEGSVSTLKIQRTERGDSAVYLCASSSIASGELFFGEGSRLTVL.

This clonotype was seen at least ten times. This chain connects TRBV12-3 or TRBV12-4 to TRBJ2-5; a weak D match, TRBD1 (5 bases). This CDR3 spans 13 amino acids. The germline V and J ends were trimmed by 5 bases and 4 bases, with 11 bases remaining between them. The CDR3 region has the DNA TGTGCCAGCAGTCAGACAGCCGTAGAGACCCAGTACTTC. Translated: CASSQTAVETQYF.

This clonotype showed up many times. The chain uses TRBV19 and TRBJ2-5, with TRBD2 identical over 10 bases. V was pared by 2 bases and J by 4 bases, with 4 bases of the junction left unmatched. The CDR3 has 15 amino acids. Germline CDR1 LNHDA, CDR2 SQIVND (reference sequence). The CDR3 DNA follows: TGTGCCAGTAGTATACCTAGCGGGAGTCGAGAGACCCAGTACTTC. It specifies CASSIPSGSRETQYF.

This clonotype was seen only a few times. This chain uses TRBV3-1 with TRBJ1-5; D is uncertain. The germline gives CDR1 LGHDT, CDR2 YNNKEL (reference sequence). The CDR3 is 12 residues long. V was cut by 2 bases and J by 6 bases, with 5 bases left in between. This CDR3 is CASSQTGQPQHF. CDR3 in DNA: TGTGCCAGCAGCCAAACCGGTCAGCCCCAGCATTTT. Full variable domain (remainder filled in from reference TRBV3-1 and TRBJ1-5): DTAVSQTPKYLVTQMGNDKSIKCEQNLGHDTMYWYKQDSKKFLKIMFSYNNKELIINETVPNRFSPKSPDKAHLNLHINSLELGDSAVYFCASSQTGQPQHFGDGTRLSIL.

This clonotype occurred a few times. The chain has TRBV5-6 and TRBJ1-1; 7 positions agree with TRBD1. CDR1 and CDR2 from the germline V gene are SGHDT and YYEEEE. The CDR3 runs to 16 residues. V lost 3 bases, J lost 4 bases, and 12 bases stayed unmatched. Here the CDR3 reads CASSWYDREVSTEAFF. CDR3 DNA sequence: TGTGCCAGCAGCTGGTATGACAGGGAGGTAAGCACTGAAGCTTTCTTT.

This clonotype was picked up many times. The rearrangement joins TRBV12-3 or TRBV12-4 to TRBJ2-7; a possible D gene is TRBD1 (5 bases). V lost 4 bases, J lost 4 bases, and 14 bases lay in between. The CDR3 spans 14 residues. The CDR3 spells CASSSSTQGYEQYF. CDR3 nucleotide sequence: TGTGCCAGCAGTTCCAGTACTCAGGGATACGAGCAGTACTTC.

The chain links TRBV28 to TRBJ2-1; the D call may be TRBD1 or TRBD2 (5 bases each). The CDR3 is 16 amino acids. Trimming pared 7 bases from V and 4 bases from J, leaving 20 bases between. From germline, CDR1 is MDHEN and CDR2 SYDVKM. This CDR3 reads CASTTVGRGAYNEQFF. CDR3 in DNA: TGTGCCAGCACCACTGTTGGCCGAGGGGCGTACAATGAGCAGTTCTTC.

The rearrangement joins TRBV20-1 to TRBJ2-2; 9 nucleotides agree with TRBD2. The CDR3 is 16 amino acids. CDR1 is DFQATT, CDR2 SNEGSKA, per germline (reference sequence). V trimming: 2 bases; J trimming: 2 bases; junction bases outside the gene matches: 6. CDR3 loop: CSARPAGGSNTGELFF. CDR3 nucleotides: TGCAGTGCTAGACCCGCGGGAGGGTCTAACACCGGGGAGCTGTTTTTT.

The chain joins TRBV10-2 to TRBJ2-1, with 10 bases identical to TRBD2. CDR3 size: 14 residues. The germline V gene has CDR1 WSHSY and CDR2 SAAADI. Losses at the gene ends were 6 bases for V and 9 bases for J; bases not matched to a gene: 8. CDR3 bases: TGCGCCAGCAGGGCTAGCGGGAGTGGGATTGAGCAGTTCTTC. It codes for CASRASGSGIEQFF.

This clonotype was detected many times. The genes are TRBV9 and TRBJ2-3; maybe TRBD1 (6 bases). CDR1 and CDR2 (germline): SGDLS, YYNGEE. With 0 bases removed from V and 1 base from J, the gap between germline ends came to 15 bases. The CDR3 extends over 17 amino acids. The CDR3 DNA reads as TGTGCCAGCAGCGTAGTCGGTCTTGGGGGCCGCACAGATACGCAGTATTTT. Protein product: CASSVVGLGGRTDTQYF.

In DNA, the CDR3 is TGCGCCAGCAGCCGGAATGTTGATACGCAGTATTTT. It yields the protein CASSRNVDTQYF. The chain recombines TRBV5-1 with TRBJ2-3; D is ambiguous. Trimming shortened V by 4 bases and J by 6 bases, and 9 bases separated the two germline ends. The germline gives CDR1 SGHRS, CDR2 YFSETQ. The CDR3 covers 12 residues.

This clonotype was observed many times. V and J are TRBV4-2 and TRBJ2-3, with D unclear. Trimming took off 2 bases at V and 5 bases at J, with 8 bases between the two ends. Germline V gives CDR1 LGHNA, CDR2 YNFKEQ. CDR3 length equals 13 residues. The CDR3 bases are TGTGCCAGCAGCCAACAAGTGGAAGATACGCAGTATTTT. Residues: CASSQQVEDTQYF.

A word on this clonotype: A read error may account for a junction end that differs from germline. CDR3 residues: CSVRSPRVDETQYF. CDR3 DNA: TGCAGTGTTAGAAGCCCCAGGGTAGATGAGACCCAGTACTTC. This chain links TRBV20-1 with TRBJ2-5; possibly TRBD1 for D (5 bases). Germline V CDR1 and CDR2: DFQATT, SNEGSKA (reference sequence). CDR3 length equals 14 residues.

The CDR3 DNA reads as TGTGCCAGCTCACCACCGGGATTCCGATTCTACGAGCAGTACTTC. This encodes CASSPPGFRFYEQYF. V gene TRBV18 combines with J gene TRBJ2-7; unclear D gene. V shed 0 bases and J shed 3 bases, with 12 bases lying between them. The CDR3 is made up of 15 amino acids. Germline lookup yields CDR1 KGHSH and CDR2 LQKENI.

The chain combines TRBV20-1 with TRBJ1-1, with D possibly TRBD1 on 5 matching bases. V lost 3 bases to trimming and J lost 4 bases, with 12 bases between them. CDR3 length: 13 residues. The V gene's germline CDR1 is DFQATT and CDR2 SNEGSKA (reference sequence). CDR3 sequence: CSARIGRGTEAFF. The DNA of the CDR3 is TGCAGTGCTAGGATCGGGAGGGGCACTGAAGCTTTCTTT.

In its sample, this clonotype was seen a few times. The genes are TRBV5-1 and TRBJ2-5, with TRBD1 identical over 11 bases. Germline lookup yields CDR1 SGHRS and CDR2 YFSETQ. After removal of 4 bases from V and 2 bases from J, the junction contained 1 base not matched to a gene. This CDR3 contains 14 residues. CDR3 sequence (DNA): TGCGCCAGCAGCGGGGACAGGGGGCAAGAGACCCAGTACTTC. Residues: CASSGDRGQETQYF.

There are many counts of this clonotype. CDR3 nucleotide sequence: TGTGCCATCAGCCCGGGACTAGCTAATAACGAGCAGTACTTC. Residues: CAISPGLANNEQYF. V gene TRBV10-3 combines with J gene TRBJ2-7; 9 bases line up with TRBD2. The J segment lost 5 bases and the V segment lost 6 bases, leaving 8 bases of the junction unmatched. The CDR3 totals 14 residues. CDR1 is ENHRY, CDR2 SYGVKD, per germline.

The chain joins TRBV20-1 to TRBJ2-2, with TRBD2 matching 14 bases. Unmatched junction bases numbered 8, after V lost 4 bases and J lost 7 bases. The CDR3 loop spans 16 amino acids. Germline CDR1 is DFQATT and CDR2 is SNEGSKA (reference sequence). The CDR3 coding sequence is TGCAGTGCTAACCCCGGGACTAGCGGGAGTGTCGGGGAGCTGTTTTTT. Protein: CSANPGTSGSVGELFF.

This clonotype was counted between two and nine times. The V gene is TRBV5-1, the J gene TRBJ2-3; D call uncertain. The V gene's germline CDR1 is SGHRS and CDR2 YFSETQ. V lost 6 bases and J lost 3, with 14 bases in between. CDR3 length: 14 residues. CDR3 nucleotides: TGCGCCAGCACTTTGGGCCTTGGGACAGATACGCAGTATTTT. As protein: CASTLGLGTDTQYF.

The J gene is TRBJ2-7, the V gene TRBV12-3 or TRBV12-4; 9 bases map to TRBD1. V shed 6 bases and J 6 bases; nucleotides not matched to a gene: 12. The CDR3 has 15 residues. The CDR3 bases are TGTGCCAGCAGCCCCGGGGACAGGGCGGCCGGCGAGCAGTACTTC. The encoded protein is CASSPGDRAAGEQYF.

The genes are TRBV5-1 and TRBJ2-1; D unresolved. The CDR3 runs to 13 residues. Germline loops: CDR1 SGHRS, CDR2 YFSETQ. The V gene lost 6 bases and the J gene lost 8 bases, with 15 bases spanning the gap. The CDR3 DNA sequence: TGCGCCAGCAAGTGGACCCAAGACCATGAGCAGTTCTTC. It translates to CASKWTQDHEQFF. Drawing the rest from reference TRBV5-1 and TRBJ2-1, the complete variable domain is KAGVTQTPRYLIKTRGQQVTLSCSPISGHRSVSWYQQTPGQGLQFLFEYFSETQRNKGNFPGRFSGRQFSNSRSEMNVSTLELGDSALYLCASKWTQDHEQFFGPGTRLTVL.